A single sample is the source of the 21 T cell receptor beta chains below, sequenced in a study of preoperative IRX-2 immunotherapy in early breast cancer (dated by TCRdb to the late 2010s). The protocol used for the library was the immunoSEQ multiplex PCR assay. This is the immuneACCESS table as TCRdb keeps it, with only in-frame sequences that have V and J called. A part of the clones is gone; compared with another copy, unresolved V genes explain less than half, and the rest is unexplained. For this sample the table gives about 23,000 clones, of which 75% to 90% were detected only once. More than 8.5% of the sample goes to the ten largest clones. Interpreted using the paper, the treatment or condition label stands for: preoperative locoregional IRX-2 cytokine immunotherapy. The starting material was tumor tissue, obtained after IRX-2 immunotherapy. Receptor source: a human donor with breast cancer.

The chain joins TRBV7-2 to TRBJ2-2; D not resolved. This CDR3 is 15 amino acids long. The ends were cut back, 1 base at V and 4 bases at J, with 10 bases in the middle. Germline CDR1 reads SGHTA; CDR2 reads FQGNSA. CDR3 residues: CASSLGVGATGELFF. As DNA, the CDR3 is TGTGCCAGCAGCTTAGGGGTGGGCGCCACCGGGGAGCTGTTTTTT.

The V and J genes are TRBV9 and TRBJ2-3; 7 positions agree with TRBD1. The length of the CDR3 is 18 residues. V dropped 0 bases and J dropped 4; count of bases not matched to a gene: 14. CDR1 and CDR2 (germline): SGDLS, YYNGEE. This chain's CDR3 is CASSVEGQPSQVADTQYF. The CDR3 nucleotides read TGTGCCAGCAGCGTAGAGGGACAGCCGTCTCAGGTTGCAGATACGCAGTATTTT. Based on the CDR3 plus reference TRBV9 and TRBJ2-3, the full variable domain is DSGVTQTPKHLITATGQRVTLRCSPRSGDLSVYWYQQSLDQGLQFLIQYYNGEERAKGNILERFSAQQFPDLHSELNLSSLELGDSALYFCASSVEGQPSQVADTQYFGPGTRLTVL.

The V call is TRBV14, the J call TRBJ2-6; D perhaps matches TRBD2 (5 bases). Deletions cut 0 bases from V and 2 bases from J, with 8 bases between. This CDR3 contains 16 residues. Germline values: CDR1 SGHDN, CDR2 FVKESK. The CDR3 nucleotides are TGTGCCAGCAGCCAAGACTTCGGGGCTGGGGCCAACGTCCTGACTTTC. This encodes CASSQDFGAGANVLTF.

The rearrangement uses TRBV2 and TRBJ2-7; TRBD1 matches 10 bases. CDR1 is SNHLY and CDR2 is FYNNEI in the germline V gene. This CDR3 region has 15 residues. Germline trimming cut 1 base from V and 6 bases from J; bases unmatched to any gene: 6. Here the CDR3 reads CASSEVGQGTGEQYF. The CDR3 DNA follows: TGTGCCAGCAGTGAAGTGGGACAGGGGACGGGCGAGCAGTACTTC.

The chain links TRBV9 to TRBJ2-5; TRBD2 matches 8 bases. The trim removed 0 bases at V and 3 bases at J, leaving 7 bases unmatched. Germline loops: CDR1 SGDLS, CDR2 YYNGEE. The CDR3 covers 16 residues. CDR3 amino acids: CASSVEKRGYKETQYF. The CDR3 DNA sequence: TGTGCCAGCAGCGTAGAGAAGCGGGGGTATAAAGAGACCCAGTACTTC.

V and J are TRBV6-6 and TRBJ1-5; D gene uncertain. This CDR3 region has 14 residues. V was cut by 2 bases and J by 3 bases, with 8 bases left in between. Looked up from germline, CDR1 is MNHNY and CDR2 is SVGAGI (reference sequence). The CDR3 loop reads CASSYRQANQPQHF. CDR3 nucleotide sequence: TGTGCCAGCAGTTACCGGCAGGCCAATCAGCCCCAGCATTTT.

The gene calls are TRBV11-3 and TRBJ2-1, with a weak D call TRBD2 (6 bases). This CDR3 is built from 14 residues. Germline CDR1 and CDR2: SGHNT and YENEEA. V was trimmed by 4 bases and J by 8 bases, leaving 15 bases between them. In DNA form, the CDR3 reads TGTGCCAGCAGCTCGGGGGATGGAAGGGATGAGCAGTTCTTC. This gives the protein CASSSGDGRDEQFF. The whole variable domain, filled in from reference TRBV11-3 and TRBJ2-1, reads EAGVVQSPRYKIIEKKQPVAFWCNPISGHNTLYWYLQNLGQGPELLIRYENEEAVDDSQLPKDRFSAERLKGVDSTLKIQPAELGDSAVYLCASSSGDGRDEQFFGPGTRLTVL.

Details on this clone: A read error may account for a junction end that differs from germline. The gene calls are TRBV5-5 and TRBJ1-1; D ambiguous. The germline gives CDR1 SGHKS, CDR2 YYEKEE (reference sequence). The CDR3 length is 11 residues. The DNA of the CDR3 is TGTGCCAGCACCTTGAACACTGAAGCTTTCTTT. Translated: CASTLNTEAFF.

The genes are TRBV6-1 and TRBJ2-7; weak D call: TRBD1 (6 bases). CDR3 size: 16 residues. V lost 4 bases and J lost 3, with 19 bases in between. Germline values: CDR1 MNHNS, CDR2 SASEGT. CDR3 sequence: CASSVHRALSHYEQYF. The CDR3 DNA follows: TGTGCCAGCAGTGTCCACAGGGCGCTAAGTCACTACGAGCAGTACTTC.

The CDR3 region has the DNA TGTGCCAGCAGCTTAGGCAGACAGGGGGCTGGCGGCTACACCTTC. Its protein is CASSLGRQGAGGYTF. The chain joins TRBV7-9 to TRBJ1-2; 10 nucleotides align to TRBD1. J gave up 8 bases and V 1 base, and 7 bases lay outside the gene matches. Germline CDR1 reads SEHNR; CDR2 reads FQNEAQ (reference sequence). CDR3 size: 15 residues.

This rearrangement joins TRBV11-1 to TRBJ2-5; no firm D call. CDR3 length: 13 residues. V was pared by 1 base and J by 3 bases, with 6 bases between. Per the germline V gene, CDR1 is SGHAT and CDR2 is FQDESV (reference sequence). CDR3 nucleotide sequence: TGTGCCAGCAGCTTAGTCCGCGAAGAGACCCAGTACTTC. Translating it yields CASSLVREETQYF.

CDR3 in DNA: TGTGCCAGCACCCAAATAGCGGGAGGTGAGCAGTTCTTC. Protein: CASTQIAGGEQFF. This chain connects TRBV6-6 to TRBJ2-1; TRBD2 agrees at 10 bases. CDR1 is MNHNY and CDR2 is SVGAGI in the germline V gene (reference sequence). Unmatched junction bases numbered 6, after V lost 7 bases and J lost 9 bases. The CDR3 loop spans 13 amino acids.

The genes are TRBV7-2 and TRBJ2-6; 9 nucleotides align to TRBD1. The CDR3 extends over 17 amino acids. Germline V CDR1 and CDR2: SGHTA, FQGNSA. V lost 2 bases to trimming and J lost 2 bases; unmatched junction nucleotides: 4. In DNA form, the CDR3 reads TGTGCCAGCAGCTTATTTACAGGGGGCGCTGGGGCCAACGTCCTGACTTTC. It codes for CASSLFTGGAGANVLTF. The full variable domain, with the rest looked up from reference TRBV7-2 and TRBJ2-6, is GAGVSQSPSNKVTEKGKDVELRCDPISGHTALYWYRQSLGQGLEFLIYFQGNSAPDKSGLPSDRFSAERTGGSVSTLTIQRTQQEDSAVYLCASSLFTGGAGANVLTFGAGSRLTVL.

CDR3 DNA sequence: TGTGCCAGCAGTGAGCAGGGGCTATCCCGCACAGATACGCAGTATTTT. Encoded protein: CASSEQGLSRTDTQYF. This sequence joins TRBV6-1 and TRBJ2-3, with D possibly TRBD1 on 6 matching bases. CDR1 is MNHNS and CDR2 is SASEGT in the germline V gene. V gave up 3 bases and J gave up 1 base, with 14 bases separating them. The CDR3 consists of 16 residues.

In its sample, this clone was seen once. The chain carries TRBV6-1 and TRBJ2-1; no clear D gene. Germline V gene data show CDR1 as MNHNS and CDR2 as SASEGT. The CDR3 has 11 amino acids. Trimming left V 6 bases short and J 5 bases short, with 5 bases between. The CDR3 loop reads CASSVHNEQFF. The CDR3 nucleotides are TGTGCCAGCAGCGTACACAATGAGCAGTTCTTC.

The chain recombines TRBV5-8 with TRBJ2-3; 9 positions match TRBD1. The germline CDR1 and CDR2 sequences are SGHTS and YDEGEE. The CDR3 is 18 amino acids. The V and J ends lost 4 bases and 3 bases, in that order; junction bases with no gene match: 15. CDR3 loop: CASSPGTGFGIRTDTQYF. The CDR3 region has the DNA TGTGCCAGCAGCCCCGGGACAGGGTTCGGGATAAGAACAGATACGCAGTATTTT.

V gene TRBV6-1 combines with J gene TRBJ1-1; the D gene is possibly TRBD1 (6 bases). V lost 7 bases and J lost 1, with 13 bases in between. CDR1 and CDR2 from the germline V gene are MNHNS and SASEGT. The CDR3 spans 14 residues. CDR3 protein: CASTELGGNTEAFF. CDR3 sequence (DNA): TGTGCCAGCACCGAACTAGGGGGGAACACTGAAGCTTTCTTT.

Here the CDR3 DNA reads TGCGCCAGCAGCTTGGGGACAGAAACCTATGGCTACACCTTC. This encodes CASSLGTETYGYTF. The chain combines TRBV5-1 with TRBJ1-2, with a possible D match to TRBD1 (6 bases). CDR3 size: 14 residues. V was pared by 0 bases and J by 4 bases, with 10 bases between. Germline V gives CDR1 SGHRS, CDR2 YFSETQ.

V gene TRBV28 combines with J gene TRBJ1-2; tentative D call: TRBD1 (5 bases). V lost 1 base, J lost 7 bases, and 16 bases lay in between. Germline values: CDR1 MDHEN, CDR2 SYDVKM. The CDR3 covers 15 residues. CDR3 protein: CASSLSSQGVTGYTF. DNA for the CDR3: TGTGCCAGCAGTTTATCTTCCCAGGGCGTAACTGGCTACACCTTC.

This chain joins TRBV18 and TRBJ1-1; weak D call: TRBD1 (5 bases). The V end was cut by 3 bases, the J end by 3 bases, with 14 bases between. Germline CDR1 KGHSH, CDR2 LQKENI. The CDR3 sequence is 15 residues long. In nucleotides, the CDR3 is TGTGCCAGCTCACCCCGGGACCCGTCGGACACTGAAGCTTTCTTT. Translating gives CASSPRDPSDTEAFF.

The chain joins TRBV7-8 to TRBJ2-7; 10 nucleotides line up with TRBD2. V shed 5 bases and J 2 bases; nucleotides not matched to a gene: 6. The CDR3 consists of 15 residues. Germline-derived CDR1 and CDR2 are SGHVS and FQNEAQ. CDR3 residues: CASSAGLALTYEQYF. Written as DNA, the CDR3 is TGTGCCAGCAGCGCGGGACTAGCGTTAACCTACGAGCAGTACTTC.